The entry below gives a single T cell receptor beta chain sequence along with its context. This specimen belongs to a study of cytomegalovirus exposure and HLA in healthy donors. TCRdb keeps only in-frame clones here, not all; method: immunoSEQ multiplex PCR. This table holds around 65,000 clones, 80% to 95% found once. Germline-derived CDR1 and CDR2 are SGHNT and YENEEA. This CDR3 is 14 amino acids long. Trimming took off 0 bases at V and 7 bases at J, with 12 bases between the two ends. From the roughly 110-subject validation cohort, which was separate from the roughly 700-subject first cohort, the donors were drawn.

The chain joins TRBV11-3 to TRBJ2-5, with D perhaps matching TRBD1 (6 bases). This clonotype originated in a man between 18 and 35 years old in good health and CMV-seropositive. Material: PBMCs. The CDR3, as DNA: TGTGCCAGCAGCTTAGATGCAGGGGTTGGGACCCAGTACTTC. Its protein is CASSLDAGVGTQYF.